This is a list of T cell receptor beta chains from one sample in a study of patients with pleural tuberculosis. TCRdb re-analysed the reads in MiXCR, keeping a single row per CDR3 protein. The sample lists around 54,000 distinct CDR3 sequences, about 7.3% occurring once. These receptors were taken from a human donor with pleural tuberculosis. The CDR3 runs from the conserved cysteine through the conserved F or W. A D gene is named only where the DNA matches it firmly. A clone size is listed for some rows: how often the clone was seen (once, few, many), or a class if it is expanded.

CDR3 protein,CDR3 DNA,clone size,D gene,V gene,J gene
CSASDLGRTYEQYF,TGCAGTGCTAGCGACCTCGGACGAACCTACGAGCAGTACTTC,many,.,TRBV20-1,TRBJ2-7
CSASGGVNEQFF,TGCAGTGCTTCGGGTGGGGTTAATGAGCAGTTCTTC,many,.,TRBV20-1,TRBJ2-1
CASSISAGAAGELFF,TGTGCCAGTAGTATTTCAGCGGGAGCGGCCGGGGAGCTGTTTTTT,many,TRBD2,TRBV19,TRBJ2-2
CASSQGIASAEAFF,TGCGCCAGCAGCCAAGGGATCGCGTCGGCTGAAGCTTTCTTT,.,.,TRBV4-1,TRBJ1-1
CASSPLGGGPHEQYF,TGCGCCAGCAGCCCTCTAGGGGGAGGGCCCCACGAGCAGTACTTC,many,.,TRBV4-1,TRBJ2-7
CASSPRKGANLNTEAFF,TGTGCCAGCTCACCGAGGAAAGGTGCCAACTTAAACACTGAAGCTTTCTTT,many,.,TRBV18,TRBJ1-1
CSARQGEGNQPQHF,TGCAGTGCTAGACAAGGGGAGGGCAATCAGCCCCAGCATTTT,many,.,TRBV20-1,TRBJ1-5
CASSEWQGSNQPQHF,TGTGCCAGCAGTGAATGGCAGGGCTCGAATCAGCCCCAGCATTTT,many,.,TRBV6-1,TRBJ1-5
CASRVGASPGSGNTIYF,TGTGCCAGCAGAGTGGGAGCCAGCCCGGGGTCCGGAAACACCATATATTTT,many,.,TRBV12-3/TRBV12-4,TRBJ1-3
CASSRDLSTEAFF,TGTGCCAGTAGTAGAGATCTGAGCACTGAAGCTTTCTTT,.,.,TRBV6-1,TRBJ1-1
CASSPYRGKANYGYTF,TGTGCCAGCAGCCCTTACAGGGGGAAAGCTAACTATGGCTACACCTTC,.,TRBD1,TRBV13,TRBJ1-2
CASSPFYETLEKLFF,TGTGCCAGCAGCCCCTTTTATGAGACGTTGGAAAAACTGTTTTTT,many,.,TRBV11-2,TRBJ1-4
CASGLGRGEQFF,TGTGCTAGTGGTTTAGGGAGGGGTGAGCAGTTCTTC,.,TRBD2,TRBV12-5,TRBJ2-1
CASSQGITGELFF,TGTGCCAGCAGCCAGGGGATCACCGGGGAGCTGTTTTTT,many,.,TRBV3-1,TRBJ2-2
CASSPQGATEAFF,TGTGCCAGCAGTCCCCAGGGGGCGACTGAAGCTTTCTTT,many,TRBD1,TRBV27,TRBJ1-1
CASSIASASYNQPQHF,TGTGCCAGTAGTATAGCCAGCGCATCCTACAATCAGCCCCAGCATTTT,many,.,TRBV19,TRBJ1-5
CASSEGANTGELFF,TGTGCCAGCAGTGAAGGGGCGAACACCGGGGAGCTGTTTTTT,many,.,TRBV2,TRBJ2-2
CASTLWEGRYNEQFF,TGTGCCAGCACCCTATGGGAGGGCCGGTACAATGAGCAGTTCTTC,many,TRBD2,TRBV11-1,TRBJ2-1
CASSLAASGSNEQFF,TGTGCCAGCAGTTTAGCGGCTAGCGGGAGTAATGAGCAGTTCTTC,many,TRBD2,TRBV12-3/TRBV12-4,TRBJ2-1
CATSDPGTDPNEQFF,TGTGCCACCAGTGATCCCGGGACAGACCCCAATGAGCAGTTCTTC,many,TRBD1,TRBV24-1,TRBJ2-1
CSASITQGNTEAFF,TGCAGCGCCTCAATTACACAGGGTAACACTGAAGCTTTCTTT,many,.,TRBV29-1,TRBJ1-1
CASSIRRGTGNNQPQHF,TGTGCCAGTAGTATTCGCCGAGGGACAGGGAACAATCAGCCCCAGCATTTT,many,TRBD1,TRBV19,TRBJ1-5
CASSLGTVPYGYTF,TGTGCCAGCAGCTTGGGGACGGTCCCCTATGGCTACACCTTC,many,.,TRBV11-2,TRBJ1-2
CASSPLGSTEAFF,TGTGCCAGCAGCCCGTTAGGGTCCACTGAAGCTTTCTTT,many,.,TRBV14,TRBJ1-1
CASGKSDMNTEAFF,TGTGCCAGTGGAAAATCGGACATGAACACTGAAGCTTTCTTT,many,.,TRBV19,TRBJ1-1
CASSRTTGARSNQPQHF,TGTGCCAGCAGTCGGACAACAGGGGCCCGTAGCAATCAGCCCCAGCATTTT,few,TRBD1,TRBV12-3/TRBV12-4,TRBJ1-5
CASSDLAFYGYTF,TGTGCCAGCAGTGATCTTGCGTTCTATGGCTACACCTTC,many,.,TRBV6-1,TRBJ1-2
CASSIPTSVTGELFF,TGTGCCAGTAGTATTCCGACTAGCGTAACCGGGGAGCTGTTTTTT,many,TRBD2,TRBV19,TRBJ2-2
CASSSGAYQNNEQFF,TGTGCCAGCAGTTCCGGCGCCTATCAAAACAATGAGCAGTTCTTC,many,.,TRBV27,TRBJ2-1
CACSYLFRTGELFF,TGTGCCTGCAGTTACTTGTTTAGGACCGGGGAGCTGTTTTTT,.,.,TRBV6-2/TRBV6-3,TRBJ2-2
CAISEDVGVYGYTF,TGTGCCATCAGTGAAGACGTAGGAGTCTATGGCTACACCTTC,many,.,TRBV10-3,TRBJ1-2
CASSLGGRRVTEAFF,TGTGCCAGTAGTTTAGGGGGGCGACGGGTCACTGAAGCTTTCTTT,many,.,TRBV19,TRBJ1-1
CSASESGTLNQPQHF,TGCAGTGCTAGTGAATCCGGGACACTCAATCAGCCCCAGCATTTT,.,.,TRBV20-1,TRBJ1-5
CASSPYGYPNEKLFF,TGCGCCAGCAGCCCCTACGGATATCCTAATGAAAAACTGTTTTTT,.,.,TRBV5-1,TRBJ1-4
CASSQPGYREKAFF,TGTGCCAGCAGCCAACCCGGATACAGGGAGAAAGCTTTCTTT,many,.,TRBV4-2,TRBJ1-1
CASSLRITGNTIYF,TGCGCCAGCAGCCTGAGGATTACTGGAAACACCATATATTTT,many,.,TRBV4-3,TRBJ1-3
CASSLLPNYGYTF,TGCGCCAGCAGCTTGCTCCCTAACTATGGCTACACCTTC,few,.,TRBV5-1,TRBJ1-2
CASSASRGAGFKGAFF,TGTGCCAGCAGTGCCAGCAGGGGCGCAGGATTCAAAGGAGCTTTCTTT,many,.,TRBV2,TRBJ1-1
CASSESFRGDETQYF,TGTGCCAGCAGCGAGTCATTTCGTGGCGATGAGACCCAGTACTTC,.,.,TRBV2,TRBJ2-5
CASSEGHIGDQPQHF,TGTGCCAGCAGTGAGGGACACATCGGGGATCAGCCCCAGCATTTT,many,.,TRBV25-1,TRBJ1-5
CASSLDAKNTEAFF,TGTGCCAGCAGCTTAGACGCGAAGAACACTGAAGCTTTCTTT,many,.,TRBV11-1,TRBJ1-1
CSAQPTSGRVYNEQFF,TGCAGTGCTCAACCGACTAGCGGGAGGGTCTACAATGAGCAGTTCTTC,many,TRBD2,TRBV20-1,TRBJ2-1
CSAGVPLDTGELFF,TGCAGTGCTGGAGTGCCTCTGGACACCGGGGAGCTGTTTTTT,.,.,TRBV20-1,TRBJ2-2
CAQGDRGKDIQYF,TGTGCCCAGGGGGACAGGGGAAAGGACATTCAGTACTTC,many,TRBD1,TRBV2,TRBJ2-4
CSVGREVGGAKETQYF,TGCAGCGTTGGCCGAGAGGTAGGGGGGGCGAAAGAGACCCAGTACTTC,.,.,TRBV29-1,TRBJ2-5
CASNWDFGTGELFF,TGTGCCAGCAATTGGGACTTCGGGACCGGGGAGCTGTTTTTT,many,.,TRBV6-2/TRBV6-3,TRBJ2-2
CRATDRRSYEQYF,TGCAGAGCGACAGACAGGCGGTCCTACGAGCAGTACTTC,many,.,TRBV20-1,TRBJ2-7
CASSPRVLMRNQPQHF,TGTGCCAGTAGTCCCAGGGTACTGATGCGCAATCAGCCCCAGCATTTT,many,.,TRBV19,TRBJ1-5